The 9 T cell receptor beta chains below come from one sample, sequenced in a study of early T cells in non-severe SARS-CoV-2 infection (dated by TCRdb to the early 2020s). Library method: 5' RACE. The data were produced on a NextSeq 500. TCRdb applied fastp at Q25 and MiXCR to the public reads, then kept only in-frame beta chains. A single entry per CDR3 protein holds the most common genes and DNA from its merged rows. The sample records tens of thousands of distinct CDR3 sequences, roughly 12% of which are singletons. The ten biggest clones cover roughly 5% of the sample. Sequenced sample: whole blood. Receptor source: an adult who was a healthcare worker with PCR-confirmed SARS-CoV-2 infection or an uninfected control (not recorded which).

The V call is TRBV28, the J call TRBJ2-7; 7 nucleotides match TRBD2. Looked up from germline, CDR1 is MDHEN and CDR2 is SYDVKM. Unmatched junction bases numbered 3, after V lost 3 bases and J lost 1 base. The CDR3 sequence is 14 residues long. DNA of the CDR3: TGTGCCAGCAGTTTCCCAGCGGGGTCCTACGAGCAGTACTTC. The encoded protein is CASSFPAGSYEQYF. The full variable domain, in which reference TRBV28 and TRBJ2-7 provide the parts outside the CDR3, is DVKVTQSSRYLVKRTGEKVFLECVQDMDHENMFWYRQDPGLGLRLIYFSYDVKMKEKGDIPEGYSVSREKKERFSLILESASTNQTSMYLCASSFPAGSYEQYFGPGTRLTVT.

As for this clonotype: Given a much more abundant clone one base away, this may be a read error. This chain uses TRBV29-1 with TRBJ2-2; 8 positions agree with TRBD1. The CDR3 contains 16 residues. Germline V gives CDR1 SQVTM, CDR2 ANQGSEA. Trimming cost V 4 bases and J 0 bases; bases outside gene matches: 7. CDR3 region: CSVVPGRGPNTGELFF. The CDR3 DNA reads TGCAGCGTTGTCCCCGGCAGGGGGCCGAACACCGGGGAGCTGTTTTTT.

The J gene is TRBJ2-2, the V gene TRBV27; 9 bases are a match to TRBD1. CDR3 length: 18 residues. CDR1 is MNHEY, CDR2 SMNVEV, per germline (reference sequence). The V segment lost 6 bases and the J segment 2 bases; nucleotides outside the gene matches: 13. In nucleotides, the CDR3 is TGTGCCAGCAGCCCCACAGGGGGCTGGGAGCGAAACACCGGGGAGCTGTTTTTT. Protein sequence: CASSPTGGWERNTGELFF.

This clonotype was observed a few times. The chain links TRBV6-6 to TRBJ2-3; no clear D gene. The V gene's germline CDR1 is MNHNY and CDR2 SVGAGI (reference sequence). CDR3 size: 11 residues. V was clipped by 10 bases and J by 5 bases, with 10 bases between them. The CDR3 region is CATQIGDTQYF. The CDR3 region has the DNA TGTGCCACCCAAATCGGAGATACGCAGTATTTT.

The chain combines TRBV3-1 with TRBJ2-3, with no clear D. CDR3 size: 13 residues. V lost 5 bases to trimming and J lost 1 base, with 7 bases between them. The germline V gene has CDR1 LGHDT and CDR2 YNNKEL (reference sequence). The CDR3 DNA reads TGTGCCAGCAGCAAGCTCGGCACAGATACGCAGTATTTT. Protein product: CASSKLGTDTQYF.

This clonotype appeared a few times. The chain carries TRBV20-1 and TRBJ2-1; TRBD2 agrees at 10 bases. J was trimmed by 2 bases and V by 0 bases; bases with no gene match: 4. The CDR3 is 16 residues long. In germline, CDR1 is DFQATT, CDR2 SNEGSKA (reference sequence). CDR3 loop: CSARDPSGRAYNEQFF. CDR3 nucleotide sequence: TGCAGTGCTAGAGATCCCAGCGGGAGGGCCTACAATGAGCAGTTCTTC.

This clonotype was detected many times. V usage is TRBV6-5 and J usage is TRBJ1-1; D unclear. CDR1 MNHEY and CDR2 SVGAGI come from the germline V gene. The CDR3 is 15 residues long. V dropped 2 bases and J dropped 0 bases, with 10 bases sitting between them. Here the CDR3 reads CASSYQPVVNTEAFF. The CDR3 DNA sequence: TGTGCCAGCAGTTACCAACCCGTGGTGAACACTGAAGCTTTCTTT.

This clonotype was observed a few times. The J gene is TRBJ2-5, the V gene TRBV12-3 or TRBV12-4, with D uncertain. Trimming shortened V by 3 bases and J by 1 base, and 6 bases separated the two germline ends. This CDR3 has 13 amino acids. The CDR3 nucleotides read TGTGCCAGCAGTTTTTTAGGCCAAGAGACCCAGTACTTC. Translation gives CASSFLGQETQYF.

The chain carries TRBV12-5 and TRBJ2-3, with 12 bases identical to TRBD2. V was pared by 4 bases and J by 3 bases, with 2 bases of the junction left unmatched. There are 15 residues in the CDR3. In germline, CDR1 is LGHNT, CDR2 FRNRAP. The CDR3, as DNA: TGTGCTAGTGGTTCGCTAGCGGGGGGGACAGATACGCAGTATTTT. This encodes CASGSLAGGTDTQYF.